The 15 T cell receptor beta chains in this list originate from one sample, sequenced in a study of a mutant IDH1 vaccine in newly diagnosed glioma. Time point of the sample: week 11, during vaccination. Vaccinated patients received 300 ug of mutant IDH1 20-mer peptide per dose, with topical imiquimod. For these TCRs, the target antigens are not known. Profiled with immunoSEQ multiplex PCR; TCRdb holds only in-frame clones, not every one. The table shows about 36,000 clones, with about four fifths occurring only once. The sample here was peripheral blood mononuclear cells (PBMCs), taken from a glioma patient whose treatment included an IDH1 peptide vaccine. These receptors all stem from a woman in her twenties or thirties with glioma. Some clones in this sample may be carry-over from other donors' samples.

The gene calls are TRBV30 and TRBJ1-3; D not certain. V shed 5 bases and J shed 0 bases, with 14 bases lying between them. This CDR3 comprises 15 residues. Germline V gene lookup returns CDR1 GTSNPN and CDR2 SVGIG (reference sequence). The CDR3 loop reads CAWLRGVSSGNTIYF. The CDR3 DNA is TGTGCCTGGCTCCGCGGGGTGAGCTCTGGAAACACCATATATTTT.

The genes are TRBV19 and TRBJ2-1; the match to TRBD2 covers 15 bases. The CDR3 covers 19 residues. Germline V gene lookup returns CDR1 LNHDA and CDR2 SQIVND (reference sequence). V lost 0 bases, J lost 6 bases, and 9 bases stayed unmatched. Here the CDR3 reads CASSIDIPGLAGGSNEQFF. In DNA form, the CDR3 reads TGTGCCAGTAGTATAGATATTCCGGGACTAGCGGGGGGTAGCAATGAGCAGTTCTTC.

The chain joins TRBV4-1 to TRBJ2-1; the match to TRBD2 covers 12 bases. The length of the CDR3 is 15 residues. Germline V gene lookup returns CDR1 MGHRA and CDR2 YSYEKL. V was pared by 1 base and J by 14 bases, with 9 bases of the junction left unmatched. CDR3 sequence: CASSQGASGRAGEFF. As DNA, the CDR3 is TGCGCCAGCAGCCAAGGGGCTAGCGGGAGGGCCGGGGAGTTCTTC.

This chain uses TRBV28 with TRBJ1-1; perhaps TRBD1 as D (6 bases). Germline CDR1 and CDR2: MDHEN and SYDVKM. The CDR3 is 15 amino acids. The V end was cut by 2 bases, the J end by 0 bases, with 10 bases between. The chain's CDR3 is CASSLPDSMNTEAFF. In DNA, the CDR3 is TGTGCCAGCAGTTTACCGGACAGCATGAACACTGAAGCTTTCTTT. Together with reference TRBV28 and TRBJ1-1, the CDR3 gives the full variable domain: DVKVTQSSRYLVKRTGEKVFLECVQDMDHENMFWYRQDPGLGLRLIYFSYDVKMKEKGDIPEGYSVSREKKERFSLILESASTNQTSMYLCASSLPDSMNTEAFFGQGTRLTVV.

The CDR3 nucleotides read TGCACCAGCAGCCACTCGATGGCGGCGGAGGGCTACACCTTC. Translated: CTSSHSMAAEGYTF. The chain has TRBV1 and TRBJ1-2. TRBV1 represents a pseudogene. This CDR3 comprises 14 residues.

CDR3 DNA sequence: TGTGCCAGCAGCGTAGACAATGAGCAGTTCTTC. Its protein is CASSVDNEQFF. V and J are TRBV9 and TRBJ2-1; no definite D call. Trimming took 0 bases from V and 5 from J, leaving 0 bases between them. This CDR3 has 11 amino acids. Germline V CDR1 and CDR2: SGDLS, YYNGEE. Variable domain in full (rest from reference TRBV9 and TRBJ2-1): DSGVTQTPKHLITATGQRVTLRCSPRSGDLSVYWYQQSLDQGLQFLIQYYNGEERAKGNILERFSAQQFPDLHSELNLSSLELGDSALYFCASSVDNEQFFGPGTRLTVL.

The CDR3 is CASSLWDRPYLGYTF. The CDR3 coding sequence is TGTGCCAGCAGCCTCTGGGACAGACCCTATCTCGGCTACACCTTC. The chain recombines TRBV5-4 with TRBJ1-2, with TRBD1 identical over 7 bases. The CDR3 sequence is 15 residues long. From germline, CDR1 is SGHNT and CDR2 YYREEE (reference sequence). V shed 4 bases, J shed 8 bases, and the junction held 14 bases outside the gene matches.

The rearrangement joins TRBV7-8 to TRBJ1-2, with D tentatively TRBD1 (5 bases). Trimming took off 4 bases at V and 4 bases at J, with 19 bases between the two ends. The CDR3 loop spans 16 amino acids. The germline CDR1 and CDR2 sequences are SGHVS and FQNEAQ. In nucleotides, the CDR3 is TGTGCCAGCAGCTCCAGCCCCCAGGGACGGGGCTATGGCTACACCTTC. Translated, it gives CASSSSPQGRGYGYTF.

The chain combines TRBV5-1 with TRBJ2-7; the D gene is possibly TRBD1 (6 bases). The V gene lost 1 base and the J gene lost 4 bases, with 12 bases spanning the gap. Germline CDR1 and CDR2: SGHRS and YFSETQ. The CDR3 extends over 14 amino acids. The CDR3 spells CASSLKQGLYEQYF. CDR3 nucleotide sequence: TGCGCCAGCAGCTTGAAACAGGGTCTATACGAGCAGTACTTC.

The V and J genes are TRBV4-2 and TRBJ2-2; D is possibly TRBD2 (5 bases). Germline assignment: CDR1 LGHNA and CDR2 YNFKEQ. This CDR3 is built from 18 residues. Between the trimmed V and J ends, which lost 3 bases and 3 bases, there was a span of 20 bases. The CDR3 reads CASSQLLVDSVDTGELFF. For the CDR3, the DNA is TGTGCCAGCAGCCAGCTCCTCGTGGATAGCGTGGACACCGGGGAGCTGTTTTTT.

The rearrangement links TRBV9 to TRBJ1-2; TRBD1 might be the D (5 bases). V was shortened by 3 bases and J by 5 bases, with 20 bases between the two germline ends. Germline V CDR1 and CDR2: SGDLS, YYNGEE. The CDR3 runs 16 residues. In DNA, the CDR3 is TGTGCCAGCAGCGGGAGACACCAAGGGGTAGAGTATGGCTACACCTTC. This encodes CASSGRHQGVEYGYTF.

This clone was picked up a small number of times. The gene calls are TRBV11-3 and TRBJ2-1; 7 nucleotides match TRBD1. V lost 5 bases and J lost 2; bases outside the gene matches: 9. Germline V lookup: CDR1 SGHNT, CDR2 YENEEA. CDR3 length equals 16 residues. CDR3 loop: CASSPRDSLTYNEQFF. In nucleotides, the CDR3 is TGTGCCAGCAGCCCTCGGGACAGCTTGACCTACAATGAGCAGTTCTTC. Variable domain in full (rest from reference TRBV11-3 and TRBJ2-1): EAGVVQSPRYKIIEKKQPVAFWCNPISGHNTLYWYLQNLGQGPELLIRYENEEAVDDSQLPKDRFSAERLKGVDSTLKIQPAELGDSAVYLCASSPRDSLTYNEQFFGPGTRLTVL.

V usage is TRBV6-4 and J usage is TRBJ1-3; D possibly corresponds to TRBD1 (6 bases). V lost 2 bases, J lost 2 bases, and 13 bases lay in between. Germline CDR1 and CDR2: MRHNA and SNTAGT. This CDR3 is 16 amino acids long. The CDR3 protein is CASSDGVRGTGNTIYF. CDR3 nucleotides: TGTGCCAGCAGTGACGGGGTGAGGGGGACTGGAAACACCATATATTTT.

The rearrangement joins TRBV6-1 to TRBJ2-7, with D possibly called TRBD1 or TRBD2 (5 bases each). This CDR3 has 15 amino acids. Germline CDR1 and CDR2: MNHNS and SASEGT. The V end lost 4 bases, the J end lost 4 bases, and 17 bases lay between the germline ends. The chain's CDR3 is CASSAGTEAIYEQYF. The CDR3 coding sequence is TGTGCCAGCAGTGCGGGGACGGAGGCTATATACGAGCAGTACTTC.

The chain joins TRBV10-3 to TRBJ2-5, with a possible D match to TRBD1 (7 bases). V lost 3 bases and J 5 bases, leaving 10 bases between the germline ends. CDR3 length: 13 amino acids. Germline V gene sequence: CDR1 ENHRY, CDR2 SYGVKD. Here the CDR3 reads CAISEQGRETQYF. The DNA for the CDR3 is TGTGCCATCAGTGAACAGGGGAGGGAGACCCAGTACTTC.